This T cell receptor (beta chain) was retrieved from a study of cytomegalovirus exposure and HLA in healthy donors. Nominally healthy donors provided the samples, though records likely missed some immune exposures. Broader study findings: The authors later found most CMV-associated TCR beta chains appeared HLA-restricted. Among TCR beta chains, those listed as cytomegalovirus-associated numbered more than 150.

This CDR3 is 18 amino acids long. J gave up 6 bases and V 1 base, and 7 bases lay outside the gene matches. Germline V gives CDR1 LGHNA, CDR2 YSLEER. Amplification used 60 Vbeta primers and 13 Jbeta primers. Assay used: immunoSEQ multiplex PCR; TCRdb lists only in-frame clones, some missing. This repertoire shows approximately 130,000 clones, about four fifths found once; its top ten account for about 2%. Remarks on this clone: Its target is unknown.

The chain recombines TRBV4-3 with TRBJ2-1; 15 nucleotides align to TRBD2. This TCR was sampled from a woman aged 40 to 50 in good health and CMV-seronegative. Sequenced sample: PBMCs. Here the CDR3 reads CASSQARTSGRGRNEQFF. CDR3 bases: TGCGCCAGCAGCCAAGCAAGGACTAGCGGGAGGGGGCGCAATGAGCAGTTCTTC.